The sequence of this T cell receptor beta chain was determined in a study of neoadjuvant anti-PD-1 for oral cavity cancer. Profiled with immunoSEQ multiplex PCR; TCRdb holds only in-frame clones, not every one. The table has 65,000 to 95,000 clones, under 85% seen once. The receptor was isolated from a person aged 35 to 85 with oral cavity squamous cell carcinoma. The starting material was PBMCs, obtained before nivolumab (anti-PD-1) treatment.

CDR3 in amino acids: CASSAQIVSNQPQHF. In DNA form, the CDR3 reads TGCGCCAGCAGTGCCCAGATTGTTAGCAATCAGCCCCAGCATTTT. The V gene is TRBV10-2, the J gene TRBJ1-5; the D is unclear. Trimming stripped 4 bases from V and 0 bases from J, with 10 bases between. The CDR3 runs 15 residues. Germline CDR1 is WSHSY and CDR2 is SAAADI.